The 19 T cell receptor beta chains presented below share a single source sample, sequenced in a study of PD-L1 blockade in urothelial cancer. Here immunoSEQ multiplex PCR was the method, and the copy in TCRdb shows in-frame clones only, minus some. Found here are about 56,000 clones, roughly 87% of them singletons; the top ten hold approximately 14%. The time point here: pretreatment peripheral blood. Specimen: PBMCs, collected around atezolizumab (anti-PD-L1) treatment. Receptor source: a man aged 70 or older with urothelial cancer.

The CDR3 nucleotides read TGTGCCAGCATTCCAGCGGGAGGGCTCGGGGGCACAGATACGCAGTATTTT. It codes for CASIPAGGLGGTDTQYF. The rearrangement joins TRBV28 to TRBJ2-3, with 10 bases fitting TRBD2. Germline CDR1 reads MDHEN; CDR2 reads SYDVKM. The CDR3 length is 17 residues. With 7 bases clipped from V and 1 base from J, the junction kept 11 bases outside the gene matches.

This clone has just one count. The chain couples TRBV10-1 to TRBJ2-2, with TRBD1 matching 8 bases. CDR1 and CDR2 (germline): WNHNN, SYGVQD (reference sequence). V lost 4 bases, J lost 6 bases, and 4 bases stayed unmatched. The CDR3 is 14 amino acids. The CDR3 DNA follows: TGCGCCAGCAGTGCAGGGGGCAACGCCGGGGAGCTGTTTTTT. Translation gives CASSAGGNAGELFF.

V and J are TRBV7-6 and TRBJ2-7; 10 bases align to TRBD1. The germline CDR1 and CDR2 sequences are SGHVS and FNYEAQ. V shed 5 bases and J 2 bases; nucleotides not matched to a gene: 0. The CDR3 has 13 residues. The DNA of the CDR3 is TGTGCCAGCAGCGGACAGGGGGCCTACGAGCAGTACTTC. Its protein product is CASSGQGAYEQYF.

The gene calls are TRBV5-1 and TRBJ2-1; the match to TRBD2 covers 13 bases. The J segment lost 0 bases and the V segment lost 3 bases, leaving 9 bases of the junction unmatched. Germline V gene data show CDR1 as SGHRS and CDR2 as YFSETQ. This CDR3 contains 19 residues. DNA of the CDR3: TGCGCCAGCAGCTATGGACTAGCGGGAGCCCCGAGCTCCTACAATGAGCAGTTCTTC. It translates to CASSYGLAGAPSSYNEQFF.

CDR3 bases: TGTGCCAGCAGTGGGACCCTTAGCGGGAGCCTAGAGACCCAGTACTTC. It specifies CASSGTLSGSLETQYF. This rearrangement joins TRBV6-1 to TRBJ2-5, with TRBD2 matching 9 bases. This CDR3 contains 16 residues. The V segment lost 4 bases and the J segment 4 bases; nucleotides outside the gene matches: 10. CDR1 is MNHNS and CDR2 is SASEGT in the germline V gene.

This clone is a singleton in its sample. The gene calls are TRBV18 and TRBJ2-7; 7 bases map to TRBD1. The CDR3 has 13 amino acids. Germline values: CDR1 KGHSH, CDR2 LQKENI. J gave up 5 bases and V 6 bases, and 7 bases lay outside the gene matches. CDR3 in DNA: TGTGCCAGCTCGCTCAGGGGACAGAACGAGCAGTACTTC. This translates into CASSLRGQNEQYF.

The genes are TRBV4-1 and TRBJ1-3; tentative D call: TRBD1 (6 bases). Between the trimmed V and J ends, which lost 1 base and 4 bases, there was a span of 14 bases. CDR1 and CDR2 (germline): MGHRA, YSYEKL. The CDR3 runs to 16 residues. CDR3 bases: TGCGCCAGCAGCCAAGTGGGGGCCGAGATGGGAAACACCATATATTTT. Encoded protein: CASSQVGAEMGNTIYF.

The chain has TRBV18 and TRBJ1-1; D gene uncertain. The germline CDR1 and CDR2 sequences are KGHSH and LQKENI. The length of the CDR3 is 13 residues. Trimming took 6 bases from V and 3 from J, leaving 11 bases between them. The chain's CDR3 is CASSRNGDTEAFF. The CDR3 nucleotides are TGTGCCAGCTCGCGCAACGGGGACACTGAAGCTTTCTTT.

The chain uses TRBV6-5 and TRBJ2-7; 11 positions match TRBD1. This CDR3 spans 15 amino acids. V lost 5 bases to trimming and J lost 2 bases; unmatched junction nucleotides: 5. Germline CDR1 reads MNHEY; CDR2 reads SVGAGI. The CDR3 DNA reads as TGTGCCAGCAGTACCCCGGGACAGGGGGCCTACGAGCAGTACTTC. Translated: CASSTPGQGAYEQYF.

The chain recombines TRBV7-8 with TRBJ2-1; 11 bases are a match to TRBD1. V shed 1 base and J 4 bases; nucleotides not matched to a gene: 3. CDR1 SGHVS and CDR2 FQNEAQ come from the germline V gene. The CDR3 is made up of 16 amino acids. CDR3 amino acids: CASSLGDRGFYNEQFF. CDR3 sequence (DNA): TGTGCCAGCAGCTTAGGGGACAGGGGGTTTTACAATGAGCAGTTCTTC. Full variable domain (outside the CDR3, taken from reference TRBV7-8 and TRBJ2-1): GAGVSQSPRYKVAKRGQDVALRCDPISGHVSLFWYQQALGQGPEFLTYFQNEAQLDKSGLPSDRFFAERPEGSVSTLKIQRTQQEDSAVYLCASSLGDRGFYNEQFFGPGTRLTVL.

The chain employs TRBV2 and TRBJ2-4; TRBD2 matches 15 bases. The V gene end was trimmed by 5 bases and the J gene end by 12 bases; junction bases not matched to a gene: 11. Germline V lookup: CDR1 SNHLY, CDR2 FYNNEI. The CDR3 contains 16 residues. This chain's CDR3 is CASSRGTGLAGGSQYF. In nucleotides, the CDR3 is TGTGCCAGCAGTAGGGGAACGGGACTAGCGGGAGGTTCTCAGTACTTC.

The chain joins TRBV19 to TRBJ2-7; 8 nucleotides match TRBD2. Germline lookup yields CDR1 LNHDA and CDR2 SQIVND (reference sequence). V lost 3 bases, J lost 1 base, and 2 bases stayed unmatched. This CDR3 comprises 14 residues. CDR3 amino acids: CASSIASGSYEQYF. In DNA, the CDR3 is TGTGCCAGTAGTATCGCTAGCGGGTCCTACGAGCAGTACTTC. Complete variable domain (other parts from reference TRBV19 and TRBJ2-7): DGGITQSPKYLFRKEGQNVTLSCEQNLNHDAMYWYRQDPGQGLRLIYYSQIVNDFQKGDIAEGYSVSREKKESFPLTVTSAQKNPTAFYLCASSIASGSYEQYFGPGTRLTVT.

The rearrangement uses TRBV11-2 and TRBJ1-1; D might be TRBD1 (5 bases). Trimming pared 0 bases from V and 11 bases from J, leaving 13 bases between. CDR1 SGHAT and CDR2 FQNNGV come from the germline V gene. The CDR3 length is 13 residues. This CDR3 is CASSLDRDFEAFF. The CDR3 DNA reads as TGTGCCAGCAGCTTAGATCGGGACTTCGAGGCTTTCTTT.

V gene TRBV9 combines with J gene TRBJ1-1; 7 bases match TRBD1. The length of the CDR3 is 17 residues. Losses at the gene ends were 4 bases for V and 4 bases for J; bases not matched to a gene: 16. Germline V CDR1 and CDR2: SGDLS, YYNGEE. This CDR3 reads CASSSRQGITSSTEAFF. The CDR3 coding sequence is TGTGCCAGCAGCTCCCGACAGGGTATCACATCGAGCACTGAAGCTTTCTTT.

This sequence joins TRBV5-5 and TRBJ2-1; 8 bases map to TRBD2. V trimming: 4 bases; J trimming: 6 bases; junction bases outside the gene matches: 12. Germline V gene data show CDR1 as SGHKS and CDR2 as YYEKEE (reference sequence). This CDR3 has 16 residues. This chain's CDR3 is CASSEGLGVTFNEQFF. The CDR3 nucleotides read TGTGCCAGCAGCGAGGGACTAGGGGTAACATTCAATGAGCAGTTCTTC.

This chain connects TRBV27 to TRBJ2-1; 16 bases are shared with TRBD2. Germline V gives CDR1 MNHEY, CDR2 SMNVEV (reference sequence). The CDR3 covers 16 residues. The trim removed 6 bases at V and 7 bases at J, leaving 6 bases unmatched. CDR3 DNA: TGTGCCAGCAGGGGACTAGCGGGAGGGCCGGGTAATGAGCAGTTCTTC. It translates to CASRGLAGGPGNEQFF.

The genes are TRBV6-5 and TRBJ2-5; 11 bases match TRBD2. Germline CDR1 and CDR2: MNHEY and SVGAGI. The CDR3 extends over 15 amino acids. The V segment lost 4 bases and the J segment 1 base; nucleotides outside the gene matches: 2. The CDR3 protein is CASSLAGGLQETQYF. The CDR3 nucleotides read TGTGCCAGCAGTTTAGCGGGAGGGCTCCAAGAGACCCAGTACTTC.

V usage is TRBV5-8 and J usage is TRBJ1-1, with a weak D call TRBD1 (5 bases). The germline V and J ends were trimmed by 4 bases and 7 bases, with 14 bases remaining between them. The CDR3 length is 13 residues. Looked up from germline, CDR1 is SGHTS and CDR2 is YDEGEE. The CDR3 spells CASSPGQKGEAFF. As DNA, the CDR3 is TGTGCCAGCAGCCCCGGACAAAAAGGTGAAGCTTTCTTT.

V is TRBV15 and J is TRBJ2-7; unclear D gene. The V and J ends lost 1 base and 4 bases respectively, with 11 bases between them. Germline CDR1 LNHNV, CDR2 YYDKDF (reference sequence). CDR3 length: 14 residues. CDR3: CATSRGGDGYEQYF. In DNA, the CDR3 is TGTGCCACCAGCAGAGGTGGTGACGGGTACGAGCAGTACTTC.